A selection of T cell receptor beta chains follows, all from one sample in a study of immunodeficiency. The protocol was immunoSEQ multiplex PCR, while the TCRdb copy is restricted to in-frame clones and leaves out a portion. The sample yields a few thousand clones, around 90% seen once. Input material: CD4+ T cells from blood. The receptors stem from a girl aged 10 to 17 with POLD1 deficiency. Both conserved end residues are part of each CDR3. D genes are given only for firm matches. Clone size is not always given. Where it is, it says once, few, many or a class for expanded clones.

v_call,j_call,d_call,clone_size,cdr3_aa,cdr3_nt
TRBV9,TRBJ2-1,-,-,CASSARQSSYNEQFF,TGTGCCAGCAGTGCTAGACAGAGCTCCTACAATGAGCAGTTCTTC
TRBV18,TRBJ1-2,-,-,CASSLALNYGYTF,TGTGCCAGCTCACTCGCCCTTAACTATGGCTACACCTTC
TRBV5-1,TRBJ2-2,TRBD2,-,CASSLEGLAGELFF,TGCGCCAGCAGCTTGGAAGGACTAGCGGGGGAGCTGTTTTTT
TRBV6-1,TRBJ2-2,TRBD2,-,CASSGDTGTSANTGELFF,TGTGCCAGCAGTGGTGACACCGGGACTAGCGCTAACACCGGGGAGCTGTTTTTT
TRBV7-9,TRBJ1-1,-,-,CASSLSQMNTEAFF,TGTGCCAGCAGCCTATCACAAATGAACACTGAAGCTTTCTTT
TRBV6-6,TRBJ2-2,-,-,CASSLQGPNTGELFF,TGTGCCAGCAGCCTCCAGGGCCCAAACACCGGGGAGCTGTTTTTT
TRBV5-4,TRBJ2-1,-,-,CASSLAQGQEQFF,TGTGCCAGCAGCTTGGCTCAGGGGCAGGAGCAGTTCTTC
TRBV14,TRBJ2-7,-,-,CASSQGHLQYF,TGTGCCAGCAGCCAAGGGCACCTTCAGTACTTC
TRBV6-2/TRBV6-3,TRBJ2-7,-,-,CASGRGYLSYEQYF,TGTGCCAGCGGCCGAGGATACCTCTCCTACGAGCAGTACTTC
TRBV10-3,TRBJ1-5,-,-,CAISVRQDQPQHF,TGTGCCATCAGTGTTAGACAGGATCAGCCCCAGCATTTT
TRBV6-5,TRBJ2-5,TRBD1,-,CASSYAGGGETQYF,TGTGCCAGCAGTTACGCAGGGGGTGGAGAGACCCAGTACTTC
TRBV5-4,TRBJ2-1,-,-,CASSLEGGEQFF,TGTGCCAGCAGCTTGGAGGGGGGTGAGCAGTTCTTC
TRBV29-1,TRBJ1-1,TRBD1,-,CSVGTGERTEAFF,TGCAGCGTAGGGACAGGGGAGAGGACTGAAGCTTTCTTT
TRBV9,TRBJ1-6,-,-,CASSVGGNSPLHF,TGTGCCAGCAGCGTAGGGGGGAATTCACCCCTCCACTTT
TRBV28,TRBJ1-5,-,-,CASSFQRSEGPQHF,TGTGCCAGCAGCTTCCAGCGTTCTGAAGGGCCCCAGCATTTT
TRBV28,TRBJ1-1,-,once,CASTRLRGKSSDTEAFF,TGTGCCAGCACCCGCCTCAGGGGTAAATCTTCAGACACTGAAGCTTTCTTT
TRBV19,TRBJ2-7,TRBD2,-,CASSLTSGSSYEQYF,TGTGCCAGTAGCCTTACTAGCGGGAGCTCCTACGAGCAGTACTTC
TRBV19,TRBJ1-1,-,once,CASSIHEDTEAFF,TGTGCCAGTAGTATACACGAGGACACTGAAGCTTTCTTT
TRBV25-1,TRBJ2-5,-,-,CASSGTTGETQYF,TGTGCCAGCAGCGGGACAACGGGCGAGACCCAGTACTTC
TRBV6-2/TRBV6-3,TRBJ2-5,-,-,CASSYLDQETQYF,TGTGCCAGCAGTTATCTAGACCAAGAGACCCAGTACTTC
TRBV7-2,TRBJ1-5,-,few,CASSLQSNQPQHF,TGTGCCAGCAGCTTACAGTCGAATCAGCCCCAGCATTTT
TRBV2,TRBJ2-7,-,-,CASTYRTASYEQYF,TGTGCCAGCACCTACAGGACGGCCTCCTACGAGCAGTACTTC
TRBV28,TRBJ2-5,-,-,CASSPHQLETQYF,TGTGCCAGCAGTCCCCACCAACTCGAGACCCAGTACTTC
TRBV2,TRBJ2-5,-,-,CASSRRGETQYF,TGTGCCAGCAGCAGACGCGGGGAGACCCAGTACTTC
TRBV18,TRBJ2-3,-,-,CASSPRGVHTDTQYF,TGTGCCAGCTCACCACGGGGCGTTCACACAGATACGCAGTATTTT
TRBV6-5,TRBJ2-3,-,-,CASSYSDTDTQYF,TGTGCCAGCAGTTACTCCGACACAGATACGCAGTATTTT
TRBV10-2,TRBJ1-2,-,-,CASSDLEVVGRKGYTF,TGCGCCAGCAGTGACCTCGAGGTAGTAGGGCGGAAAGGCTACACCTTC
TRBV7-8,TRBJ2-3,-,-,CASSFGAKADTQYF,TGTGCCAGCAGCTTTGGTGCCAAGGCAGATACGCAGTATTTT
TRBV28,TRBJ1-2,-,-,CASSSGGVRDGYTF,TGTGCCAGCAGTTCGGGGGGGGTTAGGGATGGCTACACCTTC